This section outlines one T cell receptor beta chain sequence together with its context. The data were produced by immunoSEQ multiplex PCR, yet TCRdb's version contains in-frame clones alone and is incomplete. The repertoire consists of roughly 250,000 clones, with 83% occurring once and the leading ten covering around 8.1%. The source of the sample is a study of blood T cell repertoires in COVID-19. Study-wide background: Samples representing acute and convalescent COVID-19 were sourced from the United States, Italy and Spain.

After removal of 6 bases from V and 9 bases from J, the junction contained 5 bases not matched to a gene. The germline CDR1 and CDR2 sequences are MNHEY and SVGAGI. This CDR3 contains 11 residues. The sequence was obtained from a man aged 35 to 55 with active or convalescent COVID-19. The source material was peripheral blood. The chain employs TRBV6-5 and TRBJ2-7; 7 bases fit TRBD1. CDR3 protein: CASRLDRAQYF. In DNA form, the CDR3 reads TGTGCCAGCAGGTTAGACAGGGCGCAGTACTTC.